The sequence of this TCR beta chain was determined in a study of cytomegalovirus exposure and HLA in healthy donors. Looking at the study overall: HLA-typed donors were the source of about 85 million unique TCRs, which an early data release held. Study findings and constraints: A later analysis found that most CMV-associated TCR beta chains appeared HLA-restricted. Accurate HLA-A and HLA-B prediction from TCR beta sequences was reported for most subjects. The majority of TCR sequences were rare, yet some public TCRs appeared in many donors.

In regard to this clone: Its matching antigen is unknown.

This PCR relied on a set of 60 Vbeta primers and 13 Jbeta primers. TCRdb's copy holds only in-frame clones and misses some; the assay was immunoSEQ multiplex PCR. The sample lists 150,000 to 200,000 clones, approximately 72% occurring once. The CDR3 covers 15 residues. Trimming took 1 base from V and 1 from J, leaving 10 bases between them. CDR1 is SGHRS and CDR2 is YFSETQ in the germline V gene. This TCR was sampled from a man aged 35 to 55 in good health and CMV-seropositive. Sequencing input: PBMCs. This chain uses TRBV5-1 with TRBJ2-3; D perhaps matches TRBD2 (6 bases). In nucleotides, the CDR3 is TGCGCCAGCAGCTTGCGGGGGATTGGCACAGATACGCAGTATTTT. Translated, it gives CASSLRGIGTDTQYF.